The rows below give T cell receptor beta chains drawn from one sample of a study of blood T cell repertoires in COVID-19. Data came from immunoSEQ multiplex PCR; TCRdb stores just in-frame clones and leaves some out. Of over 200,000 clones detected, 65% to 90% appear once; the ten largest clones hold 15% to 17%. Sequencing was done on a sample of PBMCs or T cells enriched from blood (not recorded which). The receptors derive from a man aged 18 to 30 who had recovered from COVID-19. Both conserved end residues are part of each CDR3. The D gene is left open where the match is weak. A row's size may be missing; if present it is once, few, many or a size class.

>TRBV29-1|TRBD1|.|TRBJ2-7
CSVQGGDRGYEQYF
TGCAGCGTCCAAGGGGGAGACAGGGGGTACGAGCAGTACTTC
>TRBV3-1/TRBV3-2|.|.|TRBJ2-1
CASSAAPSVHEQFF
TGTGCCAGCAGCGCCGCCCCTAGCGTCCATGAGCAGTTCTTC
>TRBV5-1|TRBD2|.|TRBJ2-2
CASSLGLAGEANTGELFF
TGCGCCAGCAGCCTAGGACTAGCGGGAGAAGCGAACACCGGGGAGCTGTTTTTT
>TRBV2|.|.|TRBJ2-7
CASSEGHRAIYEQYF
TGTGCCAGCAGTGAGGGACATCGGGCTATCTACGAGCAGTACTTC
>TRBV2|TRBD1|.|TRBJ1-1
CASRDRTETEAFF
TGTGCCAGCAGGGACAGGACGGAGACTGAAGCTTTCTTT
>TRBV21-1|.|.|TRBJ2-5
CASSKKSLGGRETQYF
TGTGCCAGCAGCAAAAAAAGTTTAGGGGGAAGGGAGACCCAGTACTTC
>TRBV4-2|TRBD2|.|TRBJ2-2
CASSQDGGGGQTGELFF
TGTGCCAGCAGCCAAGATGGCGGGGGGGGCCAAACCGGGGAGCTGTTTTTT
>TRBV5-5|.|.|TRBJ2-3
CASSQVGQADTQYF
TGTGCCAGCAGCCAGGTCGGCCAGGCAGATACGCAGTATTTT
>TRBV6-5|.|.|TRBJ1-5
CASSYSSNGGQPQHF
TGTGCCAGCAGTTACTCTAGCAATGGAGGGCAGCCCCAGCATTTT
>TRBV10-3|TRBD1|.|TRBJ1-1
CAITDRVNTEAFF
TGTGCCATCACCGACAGGGTAAACACTGAAGCTTTCTTT
>TRBV7-2|TRBD1|few|TRBJ2-1
CASSLDGTGSYNEQFF
TGTGCCAGCAGCTTAGATGGGACAGGTTCCTACAATGAGCAGTTCTTC
>TRBV11-3|.|once|TRBJ2-3
CASSSDIDTQYF
TGTGCCAGCAGCTCAGACATAGATACGCAGTATTTT
>TRBV30|TRBD2|.|TRBJ2-5
CAWATSGGHGTQYF
TGTGCCTGGGCCACTAGCGGGGGACACGGGACCCAGTACTTC
>TRBV30|TRBD1|.|TRBJ2-3
CAWTKGARSTDTQYF
TGTGCCTGGACCAAGGGGGCGCGTAGCACAGATACGCAGTATTTT
>TRBV7-9|.|.|TRBJ1-1
CASSRGAERNTEAFF
TGTGCCAGCAGCCGGGGGGCAGAAAGGAACACTGAAGCTTTCTTT
>TRBV19|.|.|TRBJ1-6
CATTLGREGNSPLHF
TGTGCCACTACCCTGGGGAGGGAGGGGAATTCACCCCTCCACTTT
>TRBV13|TRBD1|.|TRBJ1-1
CASSSRDRRTGTEAFF
TGTGCCAGCAGCTCCCGGGACAGGAGAACAGGGACTGAAGCTTTCTTT
>TRBV6-2/TRBV6-3|.|.|TRBJ1-1
CASSYFSDTEAFF
TGTGCCAGCAGTTACTTTTCGGACACTGAAGCTTTCTTT
>TRBV5-1|TRBD1|once|TRBJ2-7
CASSLSTWDRGVREQYF
TGCGCCAGCAGCTTGTCAACCTGGGACAGGGGGGTCCGCGAGCAGTACTTC
>TRBV30|TRBD1|.|TRBJ1-5
CAWSADRETPQHF
TGTGCCTGGAGCGCTGACAGGGAGACGCCCCAGCATTTT
>TRBV3-1/TRBV3-2|TRBD1|.|TRBJ2-3
CASSHRQGNGDTQYF
TGTGCCAGCAGCCATCGACAGGGGAATGGAGATACGCAGTATTTT
>TRBV4-2|.|.|TRBJ2-1
CASSQERADYNEQFF
TGTGCCAGCAGCCAAGAGAGGGCAGATTACAATGAGCAGTTCTTC
>TRBV19|TRBD1|.|TRBJ1-1
CASSQGAGTEAFF
TGTGCCAGTAGCCAGGGGGCGGGGACTGAAGCTTTCTTT
>TRBV30|.|.|TRBJ1-2
CAWSVLVLGSGYTF
TGTGCCTGGAGTGTACTGGTTCTGGGGAGTGGCTACACCTTC
>TRBV5-1|.|.|TRBJ1-1
CASAGGSDTEAFF
TGCGCCAGCGCGGGAGGGTCCGACACTGAAGCTTTCTTT
>TRBV7-9|TRBD1|few|TRBJ1-1
CASSFSEQGLSEAFF
TGTGCCAGCAGCTTTAGTGAACAGGGGTTATCTGAAGCTTTCTTT
>TRBV18|.|.|TRBJ2-1
CASSPPGGSYNEQFF
TGTGCCAGCTCACCACCGGGGGGCTCCTACAATGAGCAGTTCTTC
>TRBV18|TRBD2|.|TRBJ2-2
CASSAPSGRANTGELFF
TGTGCCAGCTCGGCTCCTAGCGGGAGGGCGAACACCGGGGAGCTGTTTTTT
>TRBV7-8|TRBD2|.|TRBJ2-1
CASSLGGGGASYNEQFF
TGTGCCAGCAGCTTAGGAGGCGGGGGGGCCTCCTACAATGAGCAGTTCTTC
>TRBV6-1|TRBD1|.|TRBJ2-7
CASSEDRDRGREQYF
TGTGCCAGCAGTGAAGACCGGGACAGGGGGCGAGAGCAGTACTTC
>TRBV7-2|.|.|TRBJ1-2
CASSFRVEYYGYTF
TGTGCCAGCAGCTTCAGGGTAGAGTACTATGGCTACACCTTC
>TRBV19|TRBD2|.|TRBJ2-2
CASSMTSLAGELFF
TGTGCCAGTAGTATGACTAGCCTGGCCGGGGAGCTGTTTTTT
>TRBV6-5|.|.|TRBJ1-1
CASSYFGSSGGEAFF
TGTGCCAGCAGTTACTTCGGGAGCTCCGGGGGTGAAGCTTTCTTT
>TRBV7-2|.|.|TRBJ1-2
CASSLGLGRANYGYTF
TGTGCCAGCAGCTTAGGTCTAGGCAGGGCTAACTATGGCTACACCTTC
>TRBV5-1|TRBD1|.|TRBJ2-7
CASRDAGTGSVEQYF
TGCGCCAGCAGGGACGCCGGGACAGGGTCGGTCGAGCAGTACTTC
>TRBV18|TRBD2|.|TRBJ2-1
CASSLSLLAGDREQFF
TGTGCCAGCTCACTGTCGTTACTAGCGGGAGACCGTGAGCAGTTCTTC
>TRBV11-1|.|few|TRBJ1-2
CASSPGENRNYGYTF
TGTGCCAGCAGCCCAGGAGAGAACAGGAACTATGGCTACACCTTC
>TRBV7-9|TRBD1|.|TRBJ2-1
CASSHSDRGQNEQFF
TGTGCCAGCAGCCATTCAGACAGGGGGCAAAATGAGCAGTTCTTC
>TRBV6-4|.|.|TRBJ1-2
CASKALRSVWGYTF
TGTGCCAGCAAAGCCCTCCGCTCGGTCTGGGGCTACACCTTC
>TRBV16|.|.|TRBJ1-1
CASSLRGVSEAFF
TGTGCCAGCAGCCTCCGGGGGGTTTCTGAAGCTTTCTTT
>TRBV19|TRBD2|.|TRBJ2-7
CASSIRLAGGYEQYF
TGTGCCAGTAGTATTCGGCTAGCGGGAGGCTACGAGCAGTACTTC
>TRBV5-6|TRBD1|.|TRBJ1-6
CASSDQGGSGSPLHF
TGTGCCAGCAGCGACCAAGGGGGCTCGGGGTCACCCCTCCACTTT
>TRBV7-8|.|.|TRBJ1-1
CASSLADGWRSTEAFF
TGTGCCAGCAGCTTAGCTGACGGGTGGAGGAGCACTGAAGCTTTCTTT
>TRBV27|TRBD2|.|TRBJ2-7
CASSPGLAETSYEQYF
TGTGCCAGCAGTCCGGGACTAGCGGAAACTTCCTACGAGCAGTACTTC
>TRBV7-9|.|few|TRBJ1-1
CASSLVSGAVGEAFF
TGTGCCAGCAGCTTAGTGTCAGGGGCGGTGGGAGAAGCTTTCTTT
>TRBV5-1|.|once|TRBJ1-1
CASSLHRVTNTEAFF
TGCGCCAGCAGCTTGCATCGGGTGACGAACACTGAAGCTTTCTTT
>TRBV23-1|.|.|TRBJ2-2
CASSQWGSRGKTGELFF
TGCGCCAGCAGTCAATGGGGTAGTAGGGGAAAGACCGGGGAGCTGTTTTTT
>TRBV3-1/TRBV3-2|TRBD1|once|TRBJ2-1
CASTLRGRGNEQFF
TGTGCCAGCACCCTCCGAGGCAGGGGGAATGAGCAGTTCTTC
>TRBV5-4|TRBD2|.|TRBJ2-3
CASSPGTSGSFGTDTQYF
TGTGCCAGCAGCCCCGGGACTAGCGGGAGTTTCGGCACAGATACGCAGTATTTT